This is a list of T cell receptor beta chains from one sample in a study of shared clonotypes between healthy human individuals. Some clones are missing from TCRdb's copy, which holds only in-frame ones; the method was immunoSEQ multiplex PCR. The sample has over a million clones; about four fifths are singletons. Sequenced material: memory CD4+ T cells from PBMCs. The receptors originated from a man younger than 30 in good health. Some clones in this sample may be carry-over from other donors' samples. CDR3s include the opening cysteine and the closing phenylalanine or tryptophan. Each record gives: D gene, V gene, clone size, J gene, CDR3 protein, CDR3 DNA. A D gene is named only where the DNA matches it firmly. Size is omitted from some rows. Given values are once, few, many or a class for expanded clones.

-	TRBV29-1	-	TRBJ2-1	CSGGVGREQFF	TGCAGTGGAGGAGTGGGAAGGGAGCAGTTCTTC
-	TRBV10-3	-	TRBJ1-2	CAIQVGGGYGYTF	TGTGCCATCCAGGTCGGAGGGGGCTATGGCTACACCTTC
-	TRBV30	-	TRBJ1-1	CASWRPNTEAFF	TGTGCTTCCTGGAGGCCGAACACTGAAGCTTTCTTT
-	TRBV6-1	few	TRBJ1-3	CASKGRNTIYF	TGTGCCAGCAAGGGGAGAAACACCATATATTTT
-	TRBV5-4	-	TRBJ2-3	CASSPRALAVDTQYF	TGTGCCAGCAGCCCTCGAGCCCTTGCCGTTGATACGCAGTATTTT
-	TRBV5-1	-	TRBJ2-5	CASSLVTSQETQYF	TGCGCCAGCAGCTTGGTGACAAGCCAAGAGACCCAGTACTTC
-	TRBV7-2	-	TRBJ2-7	CASSPGGATSYEQYF	TGTGCCAGCAGCCCCGGGGGAGCGACCTCCTACGAGCAGTACTTC
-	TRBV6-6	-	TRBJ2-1	CASSYTREMHEQFF	TGTGCCAGCAGTTACACGAGGGAGATGCATGAGCAGTTCTTC
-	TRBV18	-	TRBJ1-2	CASSPMPQPNYGYTF	TGTGCCAGCTCACCGATGCCCCAACCTAACTATGGCTACACCTTC
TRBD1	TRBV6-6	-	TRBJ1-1	CASSYATGISEAFF	TGTGCCAGCAGTTACGCGACAGGGATAAGTGAAGCTTTCTTT
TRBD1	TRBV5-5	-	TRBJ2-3	CASSWDRVTDTQYF	TGTGCCAGCAGCTGGGACAGGGTCACAGATACGCAGTATTTT
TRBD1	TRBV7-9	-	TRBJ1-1	CASRRDSGGTEAFF	TGTGCCAGCAGGCGGGACAGTGGGGGAACTGAAGCTTTCTTT
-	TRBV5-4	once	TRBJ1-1	CASSPPVGRNTEAFF	TGTGCCAGCAGCCCGCCCGTGGGACGGAACACTGAAGCTTTCTTT
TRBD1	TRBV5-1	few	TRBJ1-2	CASSLTGDNGYTF	TGCGCCAGCAGCTTAACAGGGGACAATGGCTACACCTTC
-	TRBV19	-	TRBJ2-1	CASSITGLYNEQFF	TGTGCCAGTAGTATTACTGGGCTCTACAATGAGCAGTTCTTC
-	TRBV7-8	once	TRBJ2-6	CASSLAEVSGANVLTF	TGTGCCAGCAGCTTAGCGGAGGTCTCTGGGGCCAACGTCCTGACTTTC
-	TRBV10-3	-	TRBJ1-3	CAISGATASGNTIYF	TGTGCCATCAGTGGGGCTACAGCCTCTGGAAACACCATATATTTT
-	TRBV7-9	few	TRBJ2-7	CASSLVMARAGDSYEQYF	TGTGCCAGCAGCTTAGTTATGGCGAGGGCAGGGGACTCCTACGAGCAGTACTTC
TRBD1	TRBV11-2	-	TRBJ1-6	CASSLRQGQGVSPLHF	TGTGCCAGCAGCTTGCGCCAGGGACAGGGGGTGTCACCCCTCCACTTT
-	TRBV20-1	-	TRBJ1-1	CSAGSNTEAFF	TGCAGTGCTGGATCTAACACTGAAGCTTTCTTT
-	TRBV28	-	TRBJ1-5	CASSLVGMGNQPQHF	TGTGCCAGCAGTTTGGTAGGGATGGGCAATCAGCCCCAGCATTTT
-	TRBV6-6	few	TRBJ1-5	CASSSGTYQPQHF	TGTGCCAGCAGCAGTGGAACCTACCAGCCCCAGCATTTT
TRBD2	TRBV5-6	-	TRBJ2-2	CASSTWTSGNTGELFF	TGTGCCAGCAGCACATGGACTAGCGGGAACACCGGGGAGCTGTTTTTT
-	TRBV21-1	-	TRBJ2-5	CASSKGRTSGRQETQYF	TGTGCCAGCAGCAAAGGTAGGACTAGCGGGCGGCAAGAGACCCAGTACTTC
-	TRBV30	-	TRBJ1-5	CAWSRSRDTLSNQPQHF	TGTGCCTGGAGTCGGAGCCGGGACACCCTTAGCAATCAGCCCCAGCATTTT
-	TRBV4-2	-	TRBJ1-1	CASSQESWDTEAFF	TGTGCCAGCAGCCAAGAAAGTTGGGACACTGAAGCTTTCTTT
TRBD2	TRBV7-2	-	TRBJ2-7	CASSLAGGPFEQYF	TGTGCCAGCAGCTTAGCGGGAGGGCCCTTCGAGCAGTACTTC